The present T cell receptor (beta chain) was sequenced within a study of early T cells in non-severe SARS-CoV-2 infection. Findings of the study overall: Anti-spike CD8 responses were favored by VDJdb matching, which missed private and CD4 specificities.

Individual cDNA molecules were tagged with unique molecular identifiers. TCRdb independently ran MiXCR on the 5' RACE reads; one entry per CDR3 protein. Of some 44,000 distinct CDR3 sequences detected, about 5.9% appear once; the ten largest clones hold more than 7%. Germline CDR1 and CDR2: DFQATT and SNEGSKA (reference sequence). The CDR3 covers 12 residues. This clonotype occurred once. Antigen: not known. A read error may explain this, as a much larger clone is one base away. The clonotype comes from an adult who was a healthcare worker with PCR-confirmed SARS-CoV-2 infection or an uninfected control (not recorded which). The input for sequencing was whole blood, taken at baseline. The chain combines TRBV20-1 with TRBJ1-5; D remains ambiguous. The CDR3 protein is CSVARNNQSQHF. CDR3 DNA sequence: TGCAGCGTCGCGAGGAACAATCAGTCCCAGCATTTT.